A single sample is the source of the 24 T cell receptor beta chains below, sequenced in a study of blood T cell repertoires in COVID-19. The data were produced by immunoSEQ multiplex PCR, yet TCRdb's version contains in-frame clones alone and is incomplete. The repertoire holds some 120,000 clones, with approximately 80% as singletons. Sample: peripheral blood. Every receptor here comes from a woman in her 70s with acute or convalescent COVID-19.

The V call is TRBV11-2, the J call TRBJ2-3; D remains unclear. Germline loops: CDR1 SGHAT, CDR2 FQNNGV. Trimming took off 5 bases at V and 1 base at J, with 7 bases between the two ends. The CDR3 length is 13 residues. This CDR3 reads CASSTRGTDTQYF. In DNA, the CDR3 is TGTGCCAGCAGCACCCGAGGCACAGATACGCAGTATTTT.

This clone has more than one count but fewer than ten. This chain connects TRBV4-2 to TRBJ2-2; D is uncertain. Germline V lookup: CDR1 LGHNA, CDR2 YNFKEQ. Trimming took 1 base from V and 1 from J, leaving 10 bases between them. The CDR3 totals 16 residues. The CDR3, as DNA: TGTGCCAGCAGCCAAGTGGCTAGTGGGAACACCGGGGAGCTGTTTTTT. It specifies CASSQVASGNTGELFF.

This chain uses TRBV5-1 with TRBJ1-4, with 9 bases aligning to TRBD1. CDR3 length: 14 residues. Trimming removed 4 bases from V and 6 bases from J; junction bases left unmatched: 4. Germline loops: CDR1 SGHRS, CDR2 YFSETQ. This CDR3 is CASSRDRADEKLFF. DNA of the CDR3: TGCGCCAGCAGCCGGGACAGGGCTGATGAAAAACTGTTTTTT. The full variable domain, with the rest looked up from reference TRBV5-1 and TRBJ1-4, is KAGVTQTPRYLIKTRGQQVTLSCSPISGHRSVSWYQQTPGQGLQFLFEYFSETQRNKGNFPGRFSGRQFSNSRSEMNVSTLELGDSALYLCASSRDRADEKLFFGSGTQLSVL.

The chain employs TRBV19 and TRBJ1-1, with D uncertain. The V gene lost 3 bases and the J gene lost 5 bases, with 13 bases spanning the gap. Germline lookup yields CDR1 LNHDA and CDR2 SQIVND (reference sequence). The CDR3 is made up of 14 amino acids. The CDR3 spells CASSIRGPGTEAFF. The CDR3 nucleotides are TGTGCCAGTAGTATCCGCGGCCCCGGGACTGAAGCTTTCTTT.

V and J are TRBV6-5 and TRBJ1-4; tentative D call: TRBD1 (6 bases). CDR1 and CDR2 (germline): MNHEY, SVGAGI. The germline V and J ends were trimmed by 2 bases and 7 bases, with 14 bases remaining between them. The CDR3 totals 15 residues. CDR3 coding DNA: TGTGCCAGCAGTTACACAGGGATATCCGGTGAAAAACTGTTTTTT. Encoded protein: CASSYTGISGEKLFF.

This clone was seen more than once but under ten times. This chain uses TRBV12-5 with TRBJ2-3; unclear D gene. Deletions cut 2 bases from V and 2 bases from J, with 20 bases between. The CDR3 has 18 residues. Germline V gives CDR1 LGHNT, CDR2 FRNRAP. CDR3 bases: TGTGCTAGTGGTTTGTTCGCCGCCCCAACCAGCGCCACAGATACGCAGTATTTT. The encoded protein is CASGLFAAPTSATDTQYF.

The chain couples TRBV7-7 to TRBJ2-2; 8 bases match TRBD1. The CDR3 sequence is 16 residues long. V was pared by 4 bases and J by 4 bases, with 8 bases of the junction left unmatched. Germline V gene data show CDR1 as SSHAT and CDR2 as FNYEAQ (reference sequence). Here the CDR3 reads CASSSTGVGGTGELFF. DNA for the CDR3: TGTGCCAGCAGCTCGACAGGGGTTGGTGGCACCGGGGAGCTGTTTTTT.

The V gene is TRBV2, the J gene TRBJ1-5, with 9 bases that match TRBD1. The germline CDR1 and CDR2 sequences are SNHLY and FYNNEI. V trimming: 4 bases; J trimming: 4 bases; junction bases outside the gene matches: 5. This CDR3 spans 15 amino acids. The CDR3 loop is CASSASQGANQPQHF. CDR3 bases: TGTGCCAGCAGTGCCTCACAGGGGGCTAATCAGCCCCAGCATTTT.

The sample holds a few counts of this clone. The rearrangement links TRBV19 to TRBJ2-3, with TRBD2 matching over 7 bases. The length of the CDR3 is 14 residues. J gave up 1 base and V 6 bases, and 4 bases lay outside the gene matches. Germline lookup yields CDR1 LNHDA and CDR2 SQIVND (reference sequence). Written as DNA, the CDR3 is TGTGCCAGTAGCCCAGGACTAGGCACAGATACGCAGTATTTT. This translates into CASSPGLGTDTQYF.

The chain recombines TRBV30 with TRBJ2-7, with 9 positions matching TRBD1. Germline V lookup: CDR1 GTSNPN, CDR2 SVGIG (reference sequence). This CDR3 region has 14 residues. The V and J ends lost 5 bases and 5 bases, in that order; junction bases with no gene match: 10. The CDR3 bases are TGTGCCTGGGTACCTGGGACAGGGTCCGACGAGCAGTACTTC. It codes for CAWVPGTGSDEQYF.

This clone has more than one count but fewer than ten. The V gene is TRBV11-2, the J gene TRBJ1-1, with D possibly matching TRBD1 (6 bases). Trimming took 3 bases from V and 0 from J, leaving 14 bases between them. Germline loops: CDR1 SGHAT, CDR2 FQNNGV. The length of the CDR3 is 16 residues. CDR3 amino acids: CASSFYGGTVNTEAFF. The CDR3 DNA reads TGTGCCAGCAGCTTTTATGGGGGCACGGTGAACACTGAAGCTTTCTTT.

This sequence joins TRBV6-5 and TRBJ2-7; 9 bases agree with TRBD1. V lost 7 bases and J lost 5; bases outside the gene matches: 12. Germline CDR1 and CDR2: MNHEY and SVGAGI. The CDR3 has 15 residues. In DNA, the CDR3 is TGTGCCAGCACCAAGGGACAGGGTGGGTTCCACGAGCAGTACTTC. Its translation is CASTKGQGGFHEQYF.

The gene calls are TRBV28 and TRBJ1-5; D is uncertain. The germline gives CDR1 MDHEN, CDR2 SYDVKM. Deletions cut 6 bases from V and 8 bases from J, with 8 bases between. CDR3 length: 11 residues. In DNA, the CDR3 is TGTGCCAGCAGCCGCGCGGAGCCCCAGCATTTT. Translated: CASSRAEPQHF.

The gene calls are TRBV7-9 and TRBJ1-3; D is undetermined. The CDR3 length is 13 residues. V was trimmed by 6 bases and J by 0 bases, leaving 6 bases between them. The V gene's germline CDR1 is SEHNR and CDR2 FQNEAQ (reference sequence). The CDR3 nucleotides are TGTGCCAGCAGGGGCTCCTCTGGAAACACCATATATTTT. Translation: CASRGSSGNTIYF.

This chain's CDR3 is CASSQGLSETQYF. The CDR3 DNA reads as TGTGCCAGCAGCCAAGGTCTTAGTGAGACCCAGTACTTC. The V call is TRBV3-1 (or the pseudogene TRBV3-2), the J call TRBJ2-5; D remains ambiguous. From germline, CDR1 is LGHDT and CDR2 YNNKEL (reference sequence). CDR3 size: 13 residues. Trimming cost V 1 base and J 5 bases, with 8 bases left between them.

This rearrangement joins TRBV7-8 to TRBJ1-3; 7 bases fit TRBD1. The CDR3 totals 14 residues. Germline CDR1 reads SGHVS; CDR2 reads FQNEAQ. The V segment lost 0 bases and the J segment 8 bases; nucleotides outside the gene matches: 4. This CDR3 reads CASSLAQGEYTIYF. The CDR3 DNA reads as TGTGCCAGCAGCTTAGCTCAGGGGGAGTACACCATATATTTT.

This rearrangement joins TRBV19 to TRBJ1-6; D perhaps matches TRBD1 (6 bases). Germline CDR1 reads LNHDA; CDR2 reads SQIVND (reference sequence). V lost 6 bases and J lost 6, with 12 bases in between. This CDR3 is built from 14 residues. The CDR3 DNA reads as TGTGCCAGTAGCTCCGGACAGCTTAATTCACCCCTCCACTTT. Translated: CASSSGQLNSPLHF.

This clone was found once. The chain uses TRBV5-1 and TRBJ1-2; D is possibly TRBD1 (6 bases). The CDR3 contains 13 residues. The V end lost 3 bases, the J end lost 5 bases, and 11 bases lay between the germline ends. Germline CDR1 reads SGHRS; CDR2 reads YFSETQ. CDR3 sequence (DNA): TGCGCCAGCAGCTCTACCGGGACATATGGCTACACCTTC. This sequence encodes CASSSTGTYGYTF. The full variable domain, completed using reference TRBV5-1 and TRBJ1-2, is KAGVTQTPRYLIKTRGQQVTLSCSPISGHRSVSWYQQTPGQGLQFLFEYFSETQRNKGNFPGRFSGRQFSNSRSEMNVSTLELGDSALYLCASSSTGTYGYTFGSGTRLTVV.

The chain employs TRBV30 and TRBJ2-7; TRBD2 might be the D (6 bases). The germline gives CDR1 GTSNPN, CDR2 SVGIG (reference sequence). Trimming removed 3 bases from V and 6 bases from J, with 21 bases in between. This CDR3 comprises 15 residues. CDR3 DNA sequence: TGTGCCTGGAGCCCAACTAGCTCGTATCGGATCGAGCAGTACTTC. Translated: CAWSPTSSYRIEQYF.

As DNA, the CDR3 is TGTGCCAGCAGGGCAGGGCTGGGTGAAAAACTGTTTTTT. Translated, it gives CASRAGLGEKLFF. This chain uses TRBV5-4 with TRBJ1-4; D perhaps matches TRBD1 (5 bases). The CDR3 spans 13 residues. V was shortened by 5 bases and J by 7 bases, with 12 bases between the two germline ends. The germline gives CDR1 SGHNT, CDR2 YYREEE (reference sequence). The whole variable domain, filled in from reference TRBV5-4 and TRBJ1-4, reads ETGVTQSPTHLIKTRGQQVTLRCSSQSGHNTVSWYQQALGQGPQFIFQYYREEENGRGNFPPRFSGLQFPNYSSELNVNALELDDSALYLCASRAGLGEKLFFGSGTQLSVL.

This clone came up once. The chain links TRBV19 to TRBJ1-1; D is possibly TRBD1 (6 bases). Germline V gene sequence: CDR1 LNHDA, CDR2 SQIVND (reference sequence). Trimming shortened V by 3 bases and J by 2 bases, and 10 bases separated the two germline ends. This CDR3 is built from 14 residues. The chain's CDR3 is CASSIGGPNTEAFF. The CDR3 nucleotides read TGTGCCAGTAGTATCGGGGGGCCCAACACTGAAGCTTTCTTT.

This clone appeared once. This chain uses TRBV29-1 with TRBJ1-6; maybe TRBD1 (6 bases). The length of the CDR3 is 13 residues. The germline V gene encodes CDR1 SQVTM and CDR2 ANQGSEA. Between the trimmed V and J ends, which lost 6 bases and 11 bases, there was a span of 17 bases. CDR3 region: CSVVTGEGAPLHF. For the CDR3, the DNA is TGCAGCGTGGTGACAGGCGAAGGGGCACCCCTCCACTTT.

V and J are TRBV19 and TRBJ2-1; 12 nucleotides match TRBD2. This CDR3 is 15 amino acids long. Germline V lookup: CDR1 LNHDA, CDR2 SQIVND (reference sequence). Germline trimming cut 5 bases from V and 8 bases from J; bases unmatched to any gene: 7. Written as DNA, the CDR3 is TGTGCCAGTAGTCGGGGACTAGCGGGTAGCGATGAGCAGTTCTTC. It translates to CASSRGLAGSDEQFF.

The chain joins TRBV12-3 or TRBV12-4 to TRBJ1-2, with TRBD1 as a possible D gene (5 bases). The CDR3 has 13 residues. Trimming took 10 bases from V and 0 from J, leaving 12 bases between them. The chain's CDR3 is CATRQSTNYGYTF. Here the CDR3 DNA reads TGTGCCACCAGACAGTCAACTAACTATGGCTACACCTTC.